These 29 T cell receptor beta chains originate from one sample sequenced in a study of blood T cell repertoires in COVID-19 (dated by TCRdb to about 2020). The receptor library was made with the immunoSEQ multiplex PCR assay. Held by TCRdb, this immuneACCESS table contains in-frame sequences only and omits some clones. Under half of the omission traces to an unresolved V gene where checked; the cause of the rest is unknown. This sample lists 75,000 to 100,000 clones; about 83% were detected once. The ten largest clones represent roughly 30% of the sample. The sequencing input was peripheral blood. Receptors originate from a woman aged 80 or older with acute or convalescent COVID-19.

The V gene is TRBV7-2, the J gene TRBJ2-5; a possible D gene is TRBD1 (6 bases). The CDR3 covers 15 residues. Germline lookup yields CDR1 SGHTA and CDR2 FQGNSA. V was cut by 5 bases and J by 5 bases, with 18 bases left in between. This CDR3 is CASSASNRVFETQYF. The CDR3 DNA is TGTGCCAGCAGCGCATCGAACAGGGTTTTCGAGACCCAGTACTTC.

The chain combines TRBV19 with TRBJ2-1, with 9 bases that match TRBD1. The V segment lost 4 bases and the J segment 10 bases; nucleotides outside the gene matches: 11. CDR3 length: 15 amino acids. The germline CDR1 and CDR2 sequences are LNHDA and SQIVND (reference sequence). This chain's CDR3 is CASSTRTGAVGEQFF. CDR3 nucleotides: TGTGCCAGTAGTACCCGGACAGGGGCAGTAGGAGAGCAGTTCTTC.

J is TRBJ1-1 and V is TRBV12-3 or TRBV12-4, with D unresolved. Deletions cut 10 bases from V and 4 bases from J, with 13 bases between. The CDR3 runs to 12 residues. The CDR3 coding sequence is TGTGCCACCTCGTGGAGTTCCACTGAAGCTTTCTTT. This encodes CATSWSSTEAFF.

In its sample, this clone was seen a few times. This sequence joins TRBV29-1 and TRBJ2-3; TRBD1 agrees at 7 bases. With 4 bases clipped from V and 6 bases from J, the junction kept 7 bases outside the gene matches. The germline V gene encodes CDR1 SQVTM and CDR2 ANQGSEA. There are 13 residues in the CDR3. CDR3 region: CSVVKGASDTQYF. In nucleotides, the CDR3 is TGCAGCGTTGTTAAGGGGGCGAGTGATACGCAGTATTTT.

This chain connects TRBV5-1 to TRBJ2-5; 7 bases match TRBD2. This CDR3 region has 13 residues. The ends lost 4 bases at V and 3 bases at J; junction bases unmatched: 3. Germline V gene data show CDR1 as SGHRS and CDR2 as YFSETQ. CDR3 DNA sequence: TGCGCCAGCAGCCGTGGACTAGAAGAGACCCAGTACTTC. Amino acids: CASSRGLEETQYF.

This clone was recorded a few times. The CDR3 DNA follows: TGTGCCAGCAGCGATGGATCGACAGGGAATCGTGAAAAACTGTTTTTT. This encodes CASSDGSTGNREKLFF. The chain has TRBV5-4 and TRBJ1-4; TRBD1 matches at 7 bases. Germline V CDR1 and CDR2: SGHNT, YYREEE (reference sequence). The CDR3 contains 16 residues. J gave up 7 bases and V 4 bases, and 13 bases lay outside the gene matches.

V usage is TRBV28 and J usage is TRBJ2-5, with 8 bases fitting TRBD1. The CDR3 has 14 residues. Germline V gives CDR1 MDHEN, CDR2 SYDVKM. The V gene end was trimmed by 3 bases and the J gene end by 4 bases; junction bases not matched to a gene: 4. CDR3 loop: CASSFRQGRETQYF. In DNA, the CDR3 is TGTGCCAGCAGTTTCAGACAGGGGAGAGAGACCCAGTACTTC. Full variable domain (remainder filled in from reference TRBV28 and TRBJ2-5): DVKVTQSSRYLVKRTGEKVFLECVQDMDHENMFWYRQDPGLGLRLIYFSYDVKMKEKGDIPEGYSVSREKKERFSLILESASTNQTSMYLCASSFRQGRETQYFGPGTRLLVL.

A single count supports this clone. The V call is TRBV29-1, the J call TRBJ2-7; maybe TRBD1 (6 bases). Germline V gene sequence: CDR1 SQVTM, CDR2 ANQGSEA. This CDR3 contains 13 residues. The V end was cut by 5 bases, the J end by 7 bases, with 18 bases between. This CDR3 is CSVRSGALSEQYF. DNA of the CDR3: TGCAGCGTTCGATCAGGGGCGCTAAGTGAGCAGTACTTC.

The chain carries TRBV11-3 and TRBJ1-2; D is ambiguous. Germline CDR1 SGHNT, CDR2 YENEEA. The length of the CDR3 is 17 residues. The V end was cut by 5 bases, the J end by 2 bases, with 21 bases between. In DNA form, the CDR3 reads TGTGCCAGCAGCCCCGCGGGAGCCGCCGGCGGGAACTATGGCTACACCTTC. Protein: CASSPAGAAGGNYGYTF.

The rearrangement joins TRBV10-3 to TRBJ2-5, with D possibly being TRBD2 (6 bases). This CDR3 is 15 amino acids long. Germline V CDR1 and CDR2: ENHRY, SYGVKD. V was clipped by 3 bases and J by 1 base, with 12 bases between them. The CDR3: CAISDGGRSQETQYF. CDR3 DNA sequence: TGTGCCATCAGTGACGGAGGGCGGAGCCAAGAGACCCAGTACTTC.

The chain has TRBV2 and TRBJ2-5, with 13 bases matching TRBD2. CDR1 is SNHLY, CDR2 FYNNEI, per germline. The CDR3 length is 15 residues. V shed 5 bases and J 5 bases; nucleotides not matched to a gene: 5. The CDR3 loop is CASSLRTSGSETQYF. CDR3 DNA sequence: TGTGCCAGCAGTTTAAGGACTAGCGGGAGCGAGACCCAGTACTTC. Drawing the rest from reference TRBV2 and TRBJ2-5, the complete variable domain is EPEVTQTPSHQVTQMGQEVILRCVPISNHLYFYWYRQILGQKVEFLVSFYNNEISEKSEIFDDQFSVERPDGSNFTLKIRSTKLEDSAMYFCASSLRTSGSETQYFGPGTRLLVL.

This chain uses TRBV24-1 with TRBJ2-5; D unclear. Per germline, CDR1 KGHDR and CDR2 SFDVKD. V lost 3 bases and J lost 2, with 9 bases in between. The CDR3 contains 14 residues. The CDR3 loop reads CATSDPLLQETQYF. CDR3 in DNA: TGTGCCACCAGTGATCCCCTGTTGCAAGAGACCCAGTACTTC.

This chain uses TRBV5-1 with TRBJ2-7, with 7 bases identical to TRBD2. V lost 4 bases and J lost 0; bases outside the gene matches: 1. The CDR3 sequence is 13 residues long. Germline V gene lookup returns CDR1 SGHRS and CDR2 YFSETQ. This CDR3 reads CASSRDYSYEQYF. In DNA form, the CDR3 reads TGCGCCAGCAGCCGGGACTACTCCTACGAGCAGTACTTC. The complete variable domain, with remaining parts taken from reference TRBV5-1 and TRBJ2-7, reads KAGVTQTPRYLIKTRGQQVTLSCSPISGHRSVSWYQQTPGQGLQFLFEYFSETQRNKGNFPGRFSGRQFSNSRSEMNVSTLELGDSALYLCASSRDYSYEQYFGPGTRLTVT.

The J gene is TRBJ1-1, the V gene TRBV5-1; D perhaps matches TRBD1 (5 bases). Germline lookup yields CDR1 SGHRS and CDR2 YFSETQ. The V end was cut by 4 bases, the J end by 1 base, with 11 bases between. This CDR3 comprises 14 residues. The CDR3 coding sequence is TGCGCCAGCAGCCGGACATACCAGAACACTGAAGCTTTCTTT. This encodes CASSRTYQNTEAFF. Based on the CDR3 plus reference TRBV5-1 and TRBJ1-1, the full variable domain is KAGVTQTPRYLIKTRGQQVTLSCSPISGHRSVSWYQQTPGQGLQFLFEYFSETQRNKGNFPGRFSGRQFSNSRSEMNVSTLELGDSALYLCASSRTYQNTEAFFGQGTRLTVV.

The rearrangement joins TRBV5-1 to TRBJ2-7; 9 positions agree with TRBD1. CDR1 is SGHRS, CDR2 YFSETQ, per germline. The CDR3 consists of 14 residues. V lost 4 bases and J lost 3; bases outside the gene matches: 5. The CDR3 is CASSLDRGIYEQYF. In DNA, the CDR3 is TGCGCCAGCAGCCTTGACAGGGGGATCTACGAGCAGTACTTC.

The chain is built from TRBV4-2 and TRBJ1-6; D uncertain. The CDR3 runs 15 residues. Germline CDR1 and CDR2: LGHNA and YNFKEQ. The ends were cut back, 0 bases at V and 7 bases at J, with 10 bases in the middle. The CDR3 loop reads CASSQDSGPNSPLHF. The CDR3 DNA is TGTGCCAGCAGCCAAGATAGTGGTCCGAATTCACCCCTCCACTTT.

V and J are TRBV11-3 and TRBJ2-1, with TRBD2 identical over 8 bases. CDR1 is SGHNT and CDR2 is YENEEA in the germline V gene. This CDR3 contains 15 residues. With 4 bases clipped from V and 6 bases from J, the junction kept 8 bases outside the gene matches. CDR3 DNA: TGTGCCAGCAGCTCCGGAGGCGGGGGGTCCAATGAGCAGTTCTTC. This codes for CASSSGGGGSNEQFF.

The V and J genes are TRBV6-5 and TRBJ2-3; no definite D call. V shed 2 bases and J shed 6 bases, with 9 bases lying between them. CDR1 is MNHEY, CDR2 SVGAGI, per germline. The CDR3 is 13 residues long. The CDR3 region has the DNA TGTGCCAGCAGTTACGCTAGATGGGATACGCAGTATTTT. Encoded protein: CASSYARWDTQYF.

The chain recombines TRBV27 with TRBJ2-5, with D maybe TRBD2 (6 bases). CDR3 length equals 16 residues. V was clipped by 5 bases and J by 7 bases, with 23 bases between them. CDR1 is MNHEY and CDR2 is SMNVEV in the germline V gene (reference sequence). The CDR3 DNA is TGTGCCAGCAGTCCCACCGTGGGGGGTAGGTCAGGGACCCAGTACTTC. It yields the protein CASSPTVGGRSGTQYF.

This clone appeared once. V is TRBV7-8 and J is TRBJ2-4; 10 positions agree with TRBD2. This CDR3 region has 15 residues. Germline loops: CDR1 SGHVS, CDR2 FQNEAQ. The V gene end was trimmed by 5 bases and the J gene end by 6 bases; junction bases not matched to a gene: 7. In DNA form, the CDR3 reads TGTGCCAGCAGCGGGGGGACTAGCGACGTAAACATTCAGTACTTC. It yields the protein CASSGGTSDVNIQYF.

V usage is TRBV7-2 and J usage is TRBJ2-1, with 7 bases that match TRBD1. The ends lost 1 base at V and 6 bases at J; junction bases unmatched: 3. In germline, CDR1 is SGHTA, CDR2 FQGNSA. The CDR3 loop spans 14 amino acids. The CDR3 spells CASSLGAGGNEQFF. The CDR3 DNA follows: TGTGCCAGCAGCTTAGGGGCAGGGGGCAATGAGCAGTTCTTC.

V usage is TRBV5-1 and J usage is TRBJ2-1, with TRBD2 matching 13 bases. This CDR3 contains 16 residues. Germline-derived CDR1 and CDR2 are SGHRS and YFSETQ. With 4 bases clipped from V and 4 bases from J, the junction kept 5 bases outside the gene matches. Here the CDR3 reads CASSRLTSGRYNEQFF. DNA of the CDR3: TGCGCCAGCAGCCGACTGACTAGCGGGAGGTACAATGAGCAGTTCTTC.

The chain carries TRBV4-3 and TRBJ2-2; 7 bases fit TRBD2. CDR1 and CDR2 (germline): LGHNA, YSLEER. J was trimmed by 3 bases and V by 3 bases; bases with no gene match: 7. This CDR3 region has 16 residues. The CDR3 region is CASSHQSGTYTGELFF. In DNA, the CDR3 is TGCGCCAGCAGCCACCAAAGCGGGACGTACACCGGGGAGCTGTTTTTT.

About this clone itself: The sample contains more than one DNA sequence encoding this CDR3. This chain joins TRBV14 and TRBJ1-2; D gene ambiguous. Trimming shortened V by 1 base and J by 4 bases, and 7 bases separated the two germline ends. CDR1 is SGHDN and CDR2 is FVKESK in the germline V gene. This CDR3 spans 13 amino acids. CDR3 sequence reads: CASSQGQFYGYTF. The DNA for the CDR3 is TGTGCCAGCAGCCAAGGGCAGTTCTATGGCTACACCTTC.

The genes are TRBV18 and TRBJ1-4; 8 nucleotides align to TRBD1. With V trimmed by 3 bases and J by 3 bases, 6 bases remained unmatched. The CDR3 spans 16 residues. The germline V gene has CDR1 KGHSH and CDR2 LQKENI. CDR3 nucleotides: TGTGCCAGCTCACCTCAGGGGGCAGGAGCTAATGAAAAACTGTTTTTT. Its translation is CASSPQGAGANEKLFF.

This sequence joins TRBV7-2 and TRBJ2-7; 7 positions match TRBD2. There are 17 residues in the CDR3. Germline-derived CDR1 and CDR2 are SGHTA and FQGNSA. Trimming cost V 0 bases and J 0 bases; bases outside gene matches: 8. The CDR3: CASSLAPSGWSSYEQYF. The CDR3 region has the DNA TGTGCCAGCAGCTTAGCCCCTAGCGGCTGGAGCTCCTACGAGCAGTACTTC.

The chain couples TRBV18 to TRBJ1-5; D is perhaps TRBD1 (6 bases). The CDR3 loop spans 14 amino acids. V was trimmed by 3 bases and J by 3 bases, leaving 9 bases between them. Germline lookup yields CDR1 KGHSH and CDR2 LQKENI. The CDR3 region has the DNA TGTGCCAGCTCACCGGGACAAAACAATCAGCCCCAGCATTTT. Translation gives CASSPGQNNQPQHF. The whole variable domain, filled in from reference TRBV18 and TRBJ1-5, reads NAGVMQNPRHLVRRRGQEARLRCSPMKGHSHVYWYRQLPEEGLKFMVYLQKENIIDESGMPKERFSAEFPKEGPSILRIQQVVRGDSAAYFCASSPGQNNQPQHFGDGTRLSIL.

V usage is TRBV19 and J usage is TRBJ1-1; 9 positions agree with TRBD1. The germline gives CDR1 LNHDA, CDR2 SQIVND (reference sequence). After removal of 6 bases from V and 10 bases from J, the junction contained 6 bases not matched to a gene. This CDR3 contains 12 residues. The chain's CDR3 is CASRPGQGGAFF. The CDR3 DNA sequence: TGTGCCAGTAGGCCGGGACAGGGTGGAGCTTTCTTT.

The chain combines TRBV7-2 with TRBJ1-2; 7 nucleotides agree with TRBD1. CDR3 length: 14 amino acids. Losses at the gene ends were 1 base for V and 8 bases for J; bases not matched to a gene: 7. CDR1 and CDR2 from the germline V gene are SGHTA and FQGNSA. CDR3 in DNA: TGTGCCAGCAGCTTAGAAACAGGGGCAGGCGGCTACACCTTC. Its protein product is CASSLETGAGGYTF.